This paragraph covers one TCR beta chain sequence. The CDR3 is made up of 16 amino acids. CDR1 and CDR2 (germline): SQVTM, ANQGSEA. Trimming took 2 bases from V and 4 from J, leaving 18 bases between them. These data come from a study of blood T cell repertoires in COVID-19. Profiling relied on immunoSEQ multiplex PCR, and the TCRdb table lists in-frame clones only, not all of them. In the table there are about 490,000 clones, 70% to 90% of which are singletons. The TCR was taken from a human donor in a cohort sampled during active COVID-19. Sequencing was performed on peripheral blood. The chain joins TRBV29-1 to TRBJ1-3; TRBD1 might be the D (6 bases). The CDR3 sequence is CSVENRGALGGNTIYF. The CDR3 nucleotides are TGCAGCGTTGAAAACCGGGGGGCCTTAGGAGGAAACACCATATATTTT.